The rows below give T cell receptor beta chains drawn from one sample of a study of cytomegalovirus exposure and HLA in healthy donors. The repertoire was sequenced with immunoSEQ multiplex PCR; TCRdb's copy has only in-frame clones and lacks some. The sample includes 35,000 to 55,000 clones, under 60% of them seen just once. Sequenced: PBMCs. The receptors originated from a man between 60 and 75 years old in good health and CMV-seronegative. Both conserved end residues are part of each CDR3. The D gene is left open where the match is weak. Rows give clone size only sometimes, using once, few, many, or a class for an expanded clone.

J gene	clone size	D gene	V gene	CDR3 protein	CDR3 DNA
TRBJ2-1	NA	TRBD1	TRBV5-4	CASSPLGQGVFNEQFF	TGTGCCAGCAGCCCTCTCGGACAGGGGGTATTCAATGAGCAGTTCTTC
TRBJ1-4	NA	NA	TRBV30	CAWTTQSGEKLFF	TGTGCCTGGACCACCCAGAGCGGTGAAAAACTGTTTTTT
TRBJ1-5	few	NA	TRBV7-9	CASSFGQQDQPQHF	TGTGCCAGCAGCTTTGGACAGCAGGATCAGCCCCAGCATTTT
TRBJ2-7	NA	NA	TRBV5-4	CASSLGGDFSYEQYF	TGTGCCAGCAGCTTGGGGGGGGACTTCAGCTACGAGCAGTACTTC
TRBJ2-3	NA	NA	TRBV6-5	CASTKGGADTQYF	TGTGCCAGCACCAAAGGGGGAGCAGATACGCAGTATTTT
TRBJ1-1	NA	NA	TRBV18	CASSPPGGGNTEAFF	TGTGCCAGCTCACCACCGGGGGGTGGGAACACTGAAGCTTTCTTT
TRBJ1-4	NA	NA	TRBV11-3	CASSLDYREETNEKLFF	TGTGCCAGCAGCTTAGATTACAGGGAAGAAACTAATGAAAAACTGTTTTTT
TRBJ2-5	NA	NA	TRBV2	CASSGDREATQYF	TGTGCCAGCAGTGGAGACAGGGAGGCGACCCAGTACTTC
TRBJ2-5	NA	NA	TRBV30	CAWSVPLGGRQETQYF	TGTGCCTGGAGTGTTCCACTTGGCGGAAGGCAAGAGACCCAGTACTTC
TRBJ2-7	NA	TRBD1	TRBV5-1	CASSLVDRAYEQYF	TGCGCCAGCAGCCTGGTAGACAGGGCCTACGAGCAGTACTTC
TRBJ1-2	NA	TRBD1	TRBV7-9	CASSFGGQGANGYTF	TGTGCCAGCAGCTTCGGTGGACAGGGGGCGAATGGCTACACCTTC
TRBJ1-4	once	NA	TRBV27	CASSLLQKGKLFF	TGTGCCAGCAGTCTGCTACAGAAAGGAAAACTGTTTTTT
TRBJ1-3	NA	NA	TRBV7-9	CASSPRGSSGNTIYF	TGTGCCAGCAGCCCCAGGGGCAGCTCTGGAAACACCATATATTTT
TRBJ2-2	few	NA	TRBV9	CASSVEVTIGELFF	TGTGCCAGCAGCGTAGAGGTGACAATCGGGGAGCTGTTTTTT
TRBJ1-1	medium-sized	NA	TRBV30	CAWAQDVNTEAFF	TGTGCCTGGGCACAGGACGTGAACACTGAAGCTTTCTTT
TRBJ1-1	NA	NA	TRBV7-8	CASSVQGNTEAFF	TGTGCCAGCAGCGTACAGGGGAACACTGAAGCTTTCTTT
TRBJ1-5	many	TRBD1	TRBV5-5	CASSTTGVQPQHF	TGTGCCAGCAGCACTACAGGGGTGCAGCCCCAGCATTTT
TRBJ2-2	NA	TRBD2	TRBV30	CAWTAGVIPTGELFF	TGTGCCTGGACGGCGGGAGTAATACCAACCGGGGAGCTGTTTTTT
TRBJ1-5	NA	NA	TRBV15	CATMIGGGPGQPQHF	TGTGCCACCATGATTGGGGGGGGGCCGGGGCAGCCCCAGCATTTT
TRBJ1-1	NA	NA	TRBV5-1	CASSLKGDTEAFF	TGCGCCAGCAGCCTAAAAGGGGACACTGAAGCTTTCTTT
TRBJ2-5	NA	TRBD2	TRBV11-2	CASSSSGLVLETQYF	TGTGCCAGCAGCTCCTCGGGACTAGTTTTGGAGACCCAGTACTTC
TRBJ2-7	NA	NA	TRBV10-2	CASMKTGDSYEQYF	TGCGCCAGCATGAAGACAGGAGACTCCTACGAGCAGTACTTC
TRBJ2-3	few	TRBD1	TRBV30	CASPKTGVPDTQYF	TGTGCCAGTCCGAAGACAGGGGTTCCAGATACGCAGTATTTT
TRBJ1-1	once	NA	TRBV7-9	CASSNPVGAKATEAFF	TGTGCCAGCAGCAACCCAGTAGGGGCCAAGGCCACTGAAGCTTTCTTT
TRBJ2-7	few	NA	TRBV6-5	CASSYSGGEQYF	TGTGCCAGCAGTTACTCGGGGGGCGAGCAGTACTTC
TRBJ2-1	NA	TRBD2	TRBV5-1	CASSLGRTSGVVEQFF	TGCGCCAGCAGCTTGGGTAGGACTAGCGGGGTTGTTGAGCAGTTCTTC
TRBJ1-1	NA	NA	TRBV5-1	CASSLGSGGTEAFF	TGCGCCAGCAGCTTGGGTTCAGGCGGGACTGAAGCTTTCTTT
TRBJ2-1	NA	NA	TRBV5-6	CASSARDTYNEQFF	TGTGCCAGCAGCGCCCGGGACACCTACAATGAGCAGTTCTTC
TRBJ2-5	few	TRBD1	TRBV2	CASSKTGAETQYF	TGTGCCAGCAGCAAGACAGGGGCAGAGACCCAGTACTTC
TRBJ2-1	NA	TRBD2	TRBV7-8	CASSLGLAGNEQFF	TGTGCCAGCAGCTTAGGACTAGCGGGGAATGAGCAGTTCTTC
TRBJ2-3	few	NA	TRBV6-1	CASSQTRNTDTQYF	TGTGCCAGCAGTCAAACAAGAAACACAGATACGCAGTATTTT
TRBJ2-1	NA	NA	TRBV30	CAWVGESSYNEQFF	TGTGCCTGGGTTGGGGAGAGCTCCTACAATGAGCAGTTCTTC
TRBJ2-7	few	NA	TRBV7-9	CASSLAAGFHEQYF	TGTGCCAGCAGCTTAGCCGCAGGGTTCCACGAGCAGTACTTC
TRBJ1-1	NA	TRBD1	TRBV4-3	CASSAGTGLNTEAFF	TGCGCCAGCAGCGCGGGGACAGGCTTGAACACTGAAGCTTTCTTT
TRBJ1-5	few	TRBD1	TRBV7-2	CASSPQTGGRQPQHF	TGTGCCAGCAGCCCCCAGACAGGGGGCCGTCAGCCCCAGCATTTT
TRBJ2-6	NA	TRBD2	TRBV7-2	CASSLALSGRSGANVLTF	TGTGCCAGCAGCTTAGCGCTTAGCGGGAGAAGTGGGGCCAACGTCCTGACTTTC
TRBJ1-1	once	TRBD1	TRBV11-3	CASSLRGPNTEAFF	TGTGCCAGCAGCCTGAGGGGGCCGAACACTGAAGCTTTCTTT
TRBJ1-1	NA	NA	TRBV6-1	CASSEANRNTEAFF	TGTGCCAGCAGTGAGGCCAACAGGAACACTGAAGCTTTCTTT
TRBJ1-1	NA	NA	TRBV10-2	CASSEWEEAEAFF	TGCGCCAGCAGTGAGTGGGAGGAGGCTGAAGCTTTCTTT